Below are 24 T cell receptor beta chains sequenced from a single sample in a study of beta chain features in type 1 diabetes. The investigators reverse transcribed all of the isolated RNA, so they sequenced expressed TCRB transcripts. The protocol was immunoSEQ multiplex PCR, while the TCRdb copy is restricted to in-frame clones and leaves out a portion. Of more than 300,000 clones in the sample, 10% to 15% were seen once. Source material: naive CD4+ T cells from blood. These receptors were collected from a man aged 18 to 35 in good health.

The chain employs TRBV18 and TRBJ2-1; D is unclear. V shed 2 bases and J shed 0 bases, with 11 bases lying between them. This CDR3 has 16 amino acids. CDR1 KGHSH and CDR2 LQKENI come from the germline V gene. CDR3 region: CASSPTAESSYNEQFF. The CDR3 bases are TGTGCCAGCTCACCAACCGCGGAGAGCTCCTACAATGAGCAGTTCTTC.

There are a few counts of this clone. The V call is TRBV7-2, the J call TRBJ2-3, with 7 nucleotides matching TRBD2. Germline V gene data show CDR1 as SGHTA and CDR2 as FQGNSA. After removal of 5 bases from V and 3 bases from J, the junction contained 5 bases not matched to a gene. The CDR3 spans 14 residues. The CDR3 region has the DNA TGTGCCAGCAGCCAGACGCGGGGGACAGATACGCAGTATTTT. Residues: CASSQTRGTDTQYF.

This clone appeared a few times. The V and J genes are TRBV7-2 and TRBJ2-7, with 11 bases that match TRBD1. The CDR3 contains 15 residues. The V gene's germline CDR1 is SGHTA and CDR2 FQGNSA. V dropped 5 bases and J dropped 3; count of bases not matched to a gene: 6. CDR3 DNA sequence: TGTGCCAGCAGCCACTGGACAGGGGGCTTCTACGAGCAGTACTTC. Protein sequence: CASSHWTGGFYEQYF.

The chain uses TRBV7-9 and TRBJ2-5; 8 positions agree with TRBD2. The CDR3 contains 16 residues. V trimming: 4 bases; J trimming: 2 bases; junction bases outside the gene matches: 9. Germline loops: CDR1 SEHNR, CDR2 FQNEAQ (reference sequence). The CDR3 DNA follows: TGTGCCAGCAGCTATGGTAGCGGGGCGAAACAAGAGACCCAGTACTTC. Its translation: CASSYGSGAKQETQYF.

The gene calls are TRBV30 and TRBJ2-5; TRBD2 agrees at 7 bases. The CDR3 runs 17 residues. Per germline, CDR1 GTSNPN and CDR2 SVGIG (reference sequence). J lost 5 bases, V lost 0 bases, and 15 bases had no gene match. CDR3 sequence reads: CAWSVLGWGRAAETQYF. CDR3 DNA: TGTGCCTGGAGTGTACTTGGGTGGGGGAGGGCCGCTGAGACCCAGTACTTC.

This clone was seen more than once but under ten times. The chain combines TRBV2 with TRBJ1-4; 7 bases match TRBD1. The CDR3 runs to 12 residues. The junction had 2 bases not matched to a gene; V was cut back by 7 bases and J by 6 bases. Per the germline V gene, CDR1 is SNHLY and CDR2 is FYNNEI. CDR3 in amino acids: CASNQGDEKLFF. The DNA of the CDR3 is TGTGCCAGCAACCAGGGGGATGAAAAACTGTTTTTT.

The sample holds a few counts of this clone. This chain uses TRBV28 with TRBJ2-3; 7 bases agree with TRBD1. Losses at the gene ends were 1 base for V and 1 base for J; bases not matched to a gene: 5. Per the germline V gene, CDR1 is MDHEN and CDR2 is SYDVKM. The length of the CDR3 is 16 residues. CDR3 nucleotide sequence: TGTGCCAGCAGTTTATTAGGGGGCTGGGGCACAGATACGCAGTATTTT. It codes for CASSLLGGWGTDTQYF.

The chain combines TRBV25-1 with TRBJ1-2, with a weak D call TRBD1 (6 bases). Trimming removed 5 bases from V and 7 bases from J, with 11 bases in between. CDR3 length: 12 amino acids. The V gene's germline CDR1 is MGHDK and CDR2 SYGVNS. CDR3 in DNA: TGTGCCAGCAGTCAGGGGACGGGTGGCTACACCTTC. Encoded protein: CASSQGTGGYTF.

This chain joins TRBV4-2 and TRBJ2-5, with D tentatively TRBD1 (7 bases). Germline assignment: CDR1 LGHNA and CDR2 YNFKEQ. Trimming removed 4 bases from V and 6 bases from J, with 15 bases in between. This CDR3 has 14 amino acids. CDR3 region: CASSPTGAGKTQYF. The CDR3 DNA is TGTGCCAGCAGCCCAACAGGGGCGGGAAAGACCCAGTACTTC.

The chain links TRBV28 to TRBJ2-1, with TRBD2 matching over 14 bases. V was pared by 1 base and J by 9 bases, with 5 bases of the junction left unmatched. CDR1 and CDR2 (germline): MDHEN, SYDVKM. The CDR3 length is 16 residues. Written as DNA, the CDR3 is TGTGCCAGCAGTTTATCCGGGACTAGCGGGAGAGGTGAGCAGTTCTTC. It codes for CASSLSGTSGRGEQFF. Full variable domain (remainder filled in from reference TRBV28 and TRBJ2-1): DVKVTQSSRYLVKRTGEKVFLECVQDMDHENMFWYRQDPGLGLRLIYFSYDVKMKEKGDIPEGYSVSREKKERFSLILESASTNQTSMYLCASSLSGTSGRGEQFFGPGTRLTVL.

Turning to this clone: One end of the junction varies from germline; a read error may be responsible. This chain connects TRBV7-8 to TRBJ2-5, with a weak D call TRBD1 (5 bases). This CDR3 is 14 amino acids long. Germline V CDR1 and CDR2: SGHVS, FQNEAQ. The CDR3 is CASSLRQIQGTQYF. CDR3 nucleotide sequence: TGTGCCAGCAGCTTAAGACAGATCCAAGGGACCCAGTACTTC. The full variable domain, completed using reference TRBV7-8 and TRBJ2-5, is GAGVSQSPRYKVAKRGQDVALRCDPISGHVSLFWYQQALGQGPEFLTYFQNEAQLDKSGLPSDRFFAERPEGSVSTLKIQRTQQEDSAVYLCASSLRQIQGTQYFGPGTRLLVL.

The CDR3 spells CASSQETGREKLFF. The DNA for the CDR3 is TGCGCCAGCAGCCAAGAGACAGGGCGAGAAAAACTGTTTTTT. The chain uses TRBV4-1 and TRBJ1-4, with 7 bases identical to TRBD1. Trimming at V came to 0 bases and at J to 8 bases, leaving 3 bases not matched to a gene. CDR1 MGHRA and CDR2 YSYEKL come from the germline V gene. The CDR3 contains 14 residues.

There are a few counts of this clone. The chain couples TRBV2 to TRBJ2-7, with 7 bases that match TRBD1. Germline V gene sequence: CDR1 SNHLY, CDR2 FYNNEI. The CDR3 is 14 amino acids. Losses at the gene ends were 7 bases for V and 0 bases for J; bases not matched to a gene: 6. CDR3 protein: CASTRQGSSYEQYF. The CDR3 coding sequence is TGTGCCAGCACGAGACAGGGAAGCTCCTACGAGCAGTACTTC.

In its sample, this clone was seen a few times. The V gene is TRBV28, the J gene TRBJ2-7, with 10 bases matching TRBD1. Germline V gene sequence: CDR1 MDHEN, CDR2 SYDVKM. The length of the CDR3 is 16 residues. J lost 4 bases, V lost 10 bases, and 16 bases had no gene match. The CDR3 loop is CATLGEGGQGFYEQYF. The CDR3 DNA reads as TGTGCCACCCTCGGGGAGGGGGGACAGGGGTTTTACGAGCAGTACTTC.

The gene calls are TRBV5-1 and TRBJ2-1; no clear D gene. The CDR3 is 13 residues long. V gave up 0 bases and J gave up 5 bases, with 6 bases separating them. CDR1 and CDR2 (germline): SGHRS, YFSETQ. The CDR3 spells CASSLGANNEQFF. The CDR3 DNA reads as TGCGCCAGCAGCTTGGGCGCGAACAATGAGCAGTTCTTC.

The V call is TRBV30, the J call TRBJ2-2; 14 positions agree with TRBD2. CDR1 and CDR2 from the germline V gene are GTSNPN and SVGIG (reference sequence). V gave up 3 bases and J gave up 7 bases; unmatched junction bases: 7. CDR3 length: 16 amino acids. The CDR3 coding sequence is TGTGCCTGGAGCCTTCCGGGACTAGCGGGAGTCGGGGAGCTGTTTTTT. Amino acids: CAWSLPGLAGVGELFF.

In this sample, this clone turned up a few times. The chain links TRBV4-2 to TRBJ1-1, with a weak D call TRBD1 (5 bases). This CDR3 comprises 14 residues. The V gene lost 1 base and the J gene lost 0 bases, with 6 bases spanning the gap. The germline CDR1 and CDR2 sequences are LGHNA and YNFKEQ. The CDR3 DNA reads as TGTGCCAGCAGCCAAGGACAGCTGAACACTGAAGCTTTCTTT. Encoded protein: CASSQGQLNTEAFF.

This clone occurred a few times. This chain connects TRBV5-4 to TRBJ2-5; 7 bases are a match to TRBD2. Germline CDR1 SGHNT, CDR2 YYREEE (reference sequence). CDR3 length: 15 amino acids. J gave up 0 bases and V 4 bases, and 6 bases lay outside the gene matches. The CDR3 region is CASSPAAGNQETQYF. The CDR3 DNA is TGTGCCAGCAGCCCAGCAGCGGGGAACCAAGAGACCCAGTACTTC.

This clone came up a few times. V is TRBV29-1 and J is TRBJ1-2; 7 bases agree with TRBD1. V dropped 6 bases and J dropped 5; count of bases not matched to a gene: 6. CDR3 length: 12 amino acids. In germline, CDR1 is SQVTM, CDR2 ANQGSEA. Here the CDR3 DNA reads TGCAGCGTGGGGGGACAGCCTTATGGCTACACCTTC. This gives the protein CSVGGQPYGYTF.

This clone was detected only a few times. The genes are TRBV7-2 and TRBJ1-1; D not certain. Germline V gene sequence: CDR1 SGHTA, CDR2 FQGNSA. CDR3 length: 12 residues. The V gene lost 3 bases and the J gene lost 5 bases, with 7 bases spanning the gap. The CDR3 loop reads CASSFGVTEAFF. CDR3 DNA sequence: TGTGCCAGCAGCTTCGGGGTTACTGAAGCTTTCTTT.

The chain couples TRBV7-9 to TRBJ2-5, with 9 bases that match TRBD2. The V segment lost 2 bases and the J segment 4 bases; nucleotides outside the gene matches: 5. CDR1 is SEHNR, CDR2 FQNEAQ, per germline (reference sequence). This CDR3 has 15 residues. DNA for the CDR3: TGTGCCAGCAGCTTAACGGGACTAGCAAGAGAGACCCAGTACTTC. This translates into CASSLTGLARETQYF.

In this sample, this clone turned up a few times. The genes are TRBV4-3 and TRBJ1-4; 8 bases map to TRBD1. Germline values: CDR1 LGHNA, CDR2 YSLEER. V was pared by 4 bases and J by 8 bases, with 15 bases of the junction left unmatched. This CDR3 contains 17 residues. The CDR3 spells CASSPLAQGGVGEKLFF. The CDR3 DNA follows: TGCGCCAGCAGCCCGCTTGCACAGGGGGGGGTTGGCGAAAAACTGTTTTTT.

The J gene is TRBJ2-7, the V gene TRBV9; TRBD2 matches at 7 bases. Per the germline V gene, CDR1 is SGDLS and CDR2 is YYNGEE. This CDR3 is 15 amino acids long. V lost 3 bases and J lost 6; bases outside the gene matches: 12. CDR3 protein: CASSAGGTSGAEQYF. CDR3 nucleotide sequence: TGTGCCAGCAGCGCCGGGGGGACGAGTGGGGCCGAGCAGTACTTC. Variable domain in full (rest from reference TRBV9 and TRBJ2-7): DSGVTQTPKHLITATGQRVTLRCSPRSGDLSVYWYQQSLDQGLQFLIQYYNGEERAKGNILERFSAQQFPDLHSELNLSSLELGDSALYFCASSAGGTSGAEQYFGPGTRLTVT.

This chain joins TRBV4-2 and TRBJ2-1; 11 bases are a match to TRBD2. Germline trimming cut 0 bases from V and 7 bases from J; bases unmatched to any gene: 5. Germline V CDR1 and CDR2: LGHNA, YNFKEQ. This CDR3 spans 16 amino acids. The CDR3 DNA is TGTGCCAGCAGCCAAGATTCGGCTAGCGGGAGGAATGAGCAGTTCTTC. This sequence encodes CASSQDSASGRNEQFF.